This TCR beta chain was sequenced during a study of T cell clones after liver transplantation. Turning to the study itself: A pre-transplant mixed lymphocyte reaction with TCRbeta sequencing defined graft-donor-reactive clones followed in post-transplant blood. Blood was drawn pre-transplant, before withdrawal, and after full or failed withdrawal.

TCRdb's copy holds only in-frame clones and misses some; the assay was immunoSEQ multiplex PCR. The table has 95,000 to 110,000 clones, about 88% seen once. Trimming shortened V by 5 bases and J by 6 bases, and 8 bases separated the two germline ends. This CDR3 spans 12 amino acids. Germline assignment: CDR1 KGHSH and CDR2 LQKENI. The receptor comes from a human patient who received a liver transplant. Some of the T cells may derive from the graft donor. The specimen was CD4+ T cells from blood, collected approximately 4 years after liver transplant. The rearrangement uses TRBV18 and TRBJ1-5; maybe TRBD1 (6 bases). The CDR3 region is CASSRGTQPQHF. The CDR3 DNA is TGTGCCAGCTCAAGGGGGACTCAGCCCCAGCATTTT.